This T cell receptor beta chain was sequenced in a study of T cell responses to AZD1222 COVID-19 vaccine. The overall study: Analyses pooled second doses at about 4 or about 12 weeks. Notes on the study in general: Females outnumbered males among donors, who were mostly white British; clonal diversity was possibly underestimated. Two AZD1222 doses significantly raised spike-specific TCR breadth and depth over controls.

V gave up 6 bases and J gave up 1 base, with 19 bases separating them. This CDR3 has 17 amino acids. From germline, CDR1 is LGHDT and CDR2 YNNKEL (reference sequence). This clone was picked up one time. Its cognate antigen is unknown. The repertoire was sequenced with immunoSEQ multiplex PCR; TCRdb's copy has only in-frame clones and lacks some. The sample has 130,000 or so clones; 70% to 90% are singletons. V gene TRBV3-1 (or the pseudogene TRBV3-2) combines with J gene TRBJ2-1, with D perhaps matching TRBD2 (6 bases). The sample in question was peripheral blood, obtained on day 0 of AZD1222 vaccination. The source of this sequence is an adult in good health. DNA for the CDR3: TGTGCCAGCAGAGATCAACCGGGACTGGATTCCTACAATGAGCAGTTCTTC. Encoded protein: CASRDQPGLDSYNEQFF.